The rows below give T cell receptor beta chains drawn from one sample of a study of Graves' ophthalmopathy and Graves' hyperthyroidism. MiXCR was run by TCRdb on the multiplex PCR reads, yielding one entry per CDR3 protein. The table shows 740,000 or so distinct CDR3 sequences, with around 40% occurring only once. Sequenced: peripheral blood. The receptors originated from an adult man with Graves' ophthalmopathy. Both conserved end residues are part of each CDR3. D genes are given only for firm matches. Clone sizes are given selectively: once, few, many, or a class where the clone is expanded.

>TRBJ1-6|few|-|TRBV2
TGTGCCAGCAGTCTCGATCGGACGGGTATGAGTGGTTCACCCCTCCACTTT
CASSLDRTGMSGSPLHF
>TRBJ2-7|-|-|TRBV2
TGTGCCAGCAGTTACGGCGTACGCTCCTACGAGCAGTACTTC
CASSYGVRSYEQYF
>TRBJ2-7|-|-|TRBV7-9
TGTGCCAGCAGCCAAAAACGGGACTTCTACGAGCAGTACTTC
CASSQKRDFYEQYF
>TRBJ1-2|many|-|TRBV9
TGTGCCAGCCCATTCGAGACAGACGATGGCTACACCTTC
CASPFETDDGYTF
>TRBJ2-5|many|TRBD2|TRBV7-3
TGTGCCAGCAGCTTAATGCGGGAGGAGACCCAGTACTTC
CASSLMREETQYF
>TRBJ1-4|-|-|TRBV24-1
TGTGCCACCTTGGTGGGAGGTAATGAAAAACTGTCTTTT
CATLVGGNEKLSF
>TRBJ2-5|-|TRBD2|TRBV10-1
TGCGCCAGCAGTGCCGGACTAGCGGGGACTGGGACCCAGTACTTC
CASSAGLAGTGTQYF
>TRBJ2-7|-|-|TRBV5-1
TGCGCCAGCAGCAAGGACGGAGGCGCCTACGGGCAGTACTTC
CASSKDGGAYGQYF
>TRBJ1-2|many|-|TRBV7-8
TGTGCCAGCAGCTCAGCAGGGAACAACTATGGCTACACCTTC
CASSSAGNNYGYTF
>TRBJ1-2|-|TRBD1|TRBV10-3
TGTGCCAGCAGTGAAGCAGGCGGGGGAGGGGGCGGCTACACCTTC
CASSEAGGGGGGYTF
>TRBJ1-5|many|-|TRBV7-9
TGTGCCAGCAGCTTAGCCTCTCCAGCGGGCAATCAGCCCCAGCATTTT
CASSLASPAGNQPQHF
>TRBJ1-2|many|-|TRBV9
TGTGCCAACCCGGAGGGGAGAATCTATGGCTACACCTTC
CANPEGRIYGYTF
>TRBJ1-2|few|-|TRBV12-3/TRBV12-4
TGTGCCAGCAGTCCACTGAGTGACACGTATGGCTACACCTTC
CASSPLSDTYGYTF
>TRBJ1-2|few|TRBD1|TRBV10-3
TGTGCCAGCAGTGGGGGGACAGGGGCGGGAGGCTACACCTTC
CASSGGTGAGGYTF
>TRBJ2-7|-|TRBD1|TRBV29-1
TGCAGCGCCGAGGGACAGGGCTCAACCTACGAGCAGTACTTC
CSAEGQGSTYEQYF
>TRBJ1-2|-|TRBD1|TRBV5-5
TGTGCCAGCACCTATGACAGGGGCAACTATGGCTACACCTTC
CASTYDRGNYGYTF
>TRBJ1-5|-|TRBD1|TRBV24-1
TGTGCCAGCAGTACGCCGGACAGGGGGTATAGCAATCAGCCCCAGCATTTT
CASSTPDRGYSNQPQHF
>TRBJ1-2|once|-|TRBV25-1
TGTGCCAGCAGTGCCCCTGAGCGTAGGGCGGGCGGCTACACCTTC
CASSAPERRAGGYTF
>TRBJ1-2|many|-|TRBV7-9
TGTGCCAGCAGGCACCGGGACGGATATGGCTACACCTTC
CASRHRDGYGYTF
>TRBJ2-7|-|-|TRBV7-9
TGTGCCAGCAGCTCCCAGGCCCTCGAGGGGTACGAGCAGTACTTC
CASSSQALEGYEQYF
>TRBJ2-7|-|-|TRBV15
TGTGCCACCAGCAGAGGGGAGAACGAGCAGTACTTC
CATSRGENEQYF
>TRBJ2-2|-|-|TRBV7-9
TGTGCCTGGAACCGAGGGCGTGTGTCCGGGGAGCTGTTTTTT
CAWNRGRVSGELFF
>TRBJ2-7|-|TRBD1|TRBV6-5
TGTGCCAGCAAAGCTACGGGACAGGGTAACTACGAGCAGTACTTC
CASKATGQGNYEQYF
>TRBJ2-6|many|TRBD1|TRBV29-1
TGCAGCGGAAGGACAGGGGGACCTGGGGCCAACGTCCTGACTTTC
CSGRTGGPGANVLTF
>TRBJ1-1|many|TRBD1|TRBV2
TGTGCCAGCTCAGGGGACAGCCTGAGGACTGAAGCTTTCTTT
CASSGDSLRTEAFF
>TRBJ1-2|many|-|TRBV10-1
TGCGCCAGCAACCTCGGGGTAACCTATGGCTACACCTTC
CASNLGVTYGYTF
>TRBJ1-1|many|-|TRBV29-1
TGCAGCGCCGACTCGGGAGGCCTGAACACTGAAGCTTTCTTT
CSADSGGLNTEAFF
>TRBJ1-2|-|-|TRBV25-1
TGTGCCAGCAAGGGGGGAGTGGGGGATGGCTACACCTTC
CASKGGVGDGYTF